This T cell receptor (beta chain) is from a study of control samples from healthy donors and cancer patients. Produced via immunoSEQ multiplex PCR; TCRdb's table is partial and in-frame only. Counted here are tens of thousands of clones, approximately 89% occurring once; the ten biggest clones make up around 5.1%. The receptor was isolated from a man aged 60-69 years with colorectal cancer. The sequencing input was PBMCs.

CDR3 sequence: CASRKGQGYGYTF. The CDR3 coding sequence is TGTGCCAGCAGAAAGGGACAGGGTTATGGCTACACCTTC. The chain is built from TRBV6-5 and TRBJ1-2, with 9 nucleotides matching TRBD1. Germline V gene lookup returns CDR1 MNHEY and CDR2 SVGAGI. The CDR3 consists of 13 residues. Trimming removed 6 bases from V and 5 bases from J; junction bases left unmatched: 4.